Only a few counts were recorded for the clone carrying this TCR beta chain. Antigen specificity is unknown. Use of 60 Vbeta and 13 Jbeta primers characterized the PCR. Measured with immunoSEQ multiplex PCR; TCRdb has only the in-frame clones, and not every one. The table records about 110,000 clones, more than 60% of them present only once. The source of the sample is a study of cytomegalovirus exposure and HLA in healthy donors. Study results and caveats: Looking again later, the authors saw that most CMV-associated TCR beta chains seemed HLA-restricted.

CDR3 length: 13 residues. Germline CDR1 LNHDA, CDR2 SQIVND (reference sequence). The J segment lost 2 bases and the V segment lost 9 bases, leaving 4 bases of the junction unmatched. The clonotype originates from a man in his forties in good health and CMV-seronegative. The sample was PBMCs. The rearrangement uses TRBV19 and TRBJ1-2; 9 bases fit TRBD1. Written as DNA, the CDR3 is TGTGCCAGCCGACAGGGGGGGAACTATGGCTACACCTTC. Its translation is CASRQGGNYGYTF.